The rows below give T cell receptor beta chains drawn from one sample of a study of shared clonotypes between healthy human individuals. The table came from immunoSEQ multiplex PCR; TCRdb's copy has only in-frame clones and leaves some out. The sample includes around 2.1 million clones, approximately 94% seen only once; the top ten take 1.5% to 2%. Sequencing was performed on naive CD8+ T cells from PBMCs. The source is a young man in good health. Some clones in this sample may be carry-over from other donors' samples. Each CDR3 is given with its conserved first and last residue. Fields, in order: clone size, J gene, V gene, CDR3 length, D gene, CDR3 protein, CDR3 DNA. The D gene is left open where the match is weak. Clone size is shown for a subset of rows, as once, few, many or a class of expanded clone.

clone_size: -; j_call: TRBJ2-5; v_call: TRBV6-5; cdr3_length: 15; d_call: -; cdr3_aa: CASSYSRQIQETQYF; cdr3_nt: TGTGCCAGCAGTTACTCGAGACAGATACAAGAGACCCAGTACTTC
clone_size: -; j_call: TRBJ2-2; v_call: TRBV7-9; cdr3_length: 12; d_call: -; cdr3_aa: CASSFGSRELFF; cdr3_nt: TGTGCCAGCAGTTTTGGCAGTCGGGAGCTGTTTTTT
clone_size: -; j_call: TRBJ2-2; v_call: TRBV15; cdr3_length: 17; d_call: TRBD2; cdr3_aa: CATSRDPGTSGTGELFF; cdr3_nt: TGTGCCACCAGCAGAGATCCCGGCACTAGCGGCACCGGGGAGCTGTTTTTT
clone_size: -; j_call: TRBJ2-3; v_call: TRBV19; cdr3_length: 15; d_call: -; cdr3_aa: CASSIRGAPTDTQYF; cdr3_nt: TGTGCCAGTAGTATACGGGGGGCCCCCACAGATACGCAGTATTTT
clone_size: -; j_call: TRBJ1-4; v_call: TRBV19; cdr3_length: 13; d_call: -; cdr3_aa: CASRDAQRYKLFF; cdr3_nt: TGTGCCAGTCGGGATGCACAGAGGTACAAACTGTTTTTT
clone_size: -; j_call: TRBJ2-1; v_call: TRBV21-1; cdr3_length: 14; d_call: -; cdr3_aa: CASNARSGDNEQFF; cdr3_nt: TGTGCCAGCAACGCTAGGTCTGGGGACAATGAGCAGTTCTTC
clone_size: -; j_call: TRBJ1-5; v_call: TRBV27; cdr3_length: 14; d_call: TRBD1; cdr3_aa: CASSPTGGSSPQHF; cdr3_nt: TGTGCCAGCAGTCCTACAGGGGGAAGCTCGCCCCAGCATTTT
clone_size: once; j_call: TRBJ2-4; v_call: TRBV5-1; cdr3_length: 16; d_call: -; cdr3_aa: CASSLGISQAKNIQYF; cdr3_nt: TGCGCCAGCAGCTTGGGAATCAGCCAAGCCAAAAACATTCAGTACTTC
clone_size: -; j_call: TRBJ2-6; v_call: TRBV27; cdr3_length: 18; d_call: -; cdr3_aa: CASSLLAGIVSGANVLTF; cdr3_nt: TGTGCCAGCAGTTTATTGGCAGGGATCGTCTCTGGGGCCAACGTCCTGACTTTC
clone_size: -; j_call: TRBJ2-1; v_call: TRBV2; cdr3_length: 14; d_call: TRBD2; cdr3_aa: CASSRLAEYNEQFF; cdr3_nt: TGTGCCAGCAGTCGACTAGCGGAATACAATGAGCAGTTCTTC
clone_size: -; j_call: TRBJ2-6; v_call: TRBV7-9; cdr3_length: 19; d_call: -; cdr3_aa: CASSSAREAVRSGANVLTF; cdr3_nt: TGTGCCAGCAGCTCCGCCAGGGAGGCGGTGCGCTCTGGGGCCAACGTCCTGACTTTC
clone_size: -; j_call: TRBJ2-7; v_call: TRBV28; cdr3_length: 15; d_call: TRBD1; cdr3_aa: CASSSKYGTAIEQYF; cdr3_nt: TGTGCCAGCAGTTCTAAATACGGGACAGCCATCGAGCAGTACTTC
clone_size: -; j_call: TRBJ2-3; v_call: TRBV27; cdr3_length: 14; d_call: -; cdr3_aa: CASSLSGVTDTQYF; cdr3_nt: TGTGCCAGCAGTTTATCGGGGGTCACAGATACGCAGTATTTT
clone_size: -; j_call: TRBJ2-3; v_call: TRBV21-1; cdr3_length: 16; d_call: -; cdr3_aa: CASSKASGSRTDTQYF; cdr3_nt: TGTGCCAGCAGCAAAGCTAGCGGGTCTCGCACAGATACGCAGTATTTT
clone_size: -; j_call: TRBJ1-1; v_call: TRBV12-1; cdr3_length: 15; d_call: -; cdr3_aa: CASSSTGTANTEAFF; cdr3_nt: TGTGCCAGCAGCTCAACCGGGACGGCAAACACTGAAGCTTTCTTT
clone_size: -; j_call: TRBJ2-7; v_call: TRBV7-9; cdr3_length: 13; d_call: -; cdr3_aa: CASSLLNSYEQYF; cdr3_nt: TGTGCCAGCAGCCTCCTAAACTCCTACGAGCAGTACTTC
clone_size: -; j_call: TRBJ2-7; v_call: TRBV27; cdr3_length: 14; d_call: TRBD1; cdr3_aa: CASRYRGPNYEQYF; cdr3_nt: TGTGCCAGCCGATACAGGGGACCCAACTACGAGCAGTACTTC
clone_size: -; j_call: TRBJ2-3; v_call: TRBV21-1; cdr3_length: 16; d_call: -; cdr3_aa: CASSGPRQPITDTQYF; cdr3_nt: TGTGCCAGCAGCGGACCTAGACAGCCCATCACAGATACGCAGTATTTT
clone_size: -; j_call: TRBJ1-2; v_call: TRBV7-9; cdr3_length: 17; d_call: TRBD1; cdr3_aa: CASSPHGTGGPNYGYTF; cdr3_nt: TGTGCCAGCAGCCCCCACGGGACAGGGGGCCCTAACTATGGCTACACCTTC
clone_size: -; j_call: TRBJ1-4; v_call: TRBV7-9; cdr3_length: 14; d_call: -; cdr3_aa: CASSSGGTNEKLFF; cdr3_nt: TGTGCCAGCAGCTCGGGCGGAACTAATGAAAAACTGTTTTTT
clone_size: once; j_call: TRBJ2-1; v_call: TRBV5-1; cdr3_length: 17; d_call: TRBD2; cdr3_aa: CASSLGLAVSSYNEQFF; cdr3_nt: TGCGCCAGCAGCTTAGGACTAGCGGTTAGCTCCTACAATGAGCAGTTCTTC
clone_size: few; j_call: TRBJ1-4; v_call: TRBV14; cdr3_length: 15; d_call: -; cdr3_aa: CASSQEWSPNEKLFF; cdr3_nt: TGTGCCAGCAGCCAAGAGTGGAGTCCGAATGAAAAACTGTTTTTT
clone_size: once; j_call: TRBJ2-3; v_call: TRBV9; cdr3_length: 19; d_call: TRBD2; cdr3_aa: CASSPRRTSGRIRTDTQYF; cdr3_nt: TGTGCCAGCAGCCCCAGACGGACTAGCGGGAGAATTCGAACAGATACGCAGTATTTT
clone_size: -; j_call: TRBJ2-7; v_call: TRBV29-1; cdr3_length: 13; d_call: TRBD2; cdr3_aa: CSVDLAGHYEQYF; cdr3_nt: TGCAGCGTTGATCTAGCGGGGCACTACGAGCAGTACTTC
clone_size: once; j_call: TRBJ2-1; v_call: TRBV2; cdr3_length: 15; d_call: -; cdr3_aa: CASSDGHLTYNEQFF; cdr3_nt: TGTGCCAGCAGTGACGGACACCTTACCTACAATGAGCAGTTCTTC
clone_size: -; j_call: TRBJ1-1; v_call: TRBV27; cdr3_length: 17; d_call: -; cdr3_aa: CASSLSAGPIPNTEAFF; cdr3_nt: TGTGCCAGCAGTTTATCCGCAGGGCCGATACCTAACACTGAAGCTTTCTTT
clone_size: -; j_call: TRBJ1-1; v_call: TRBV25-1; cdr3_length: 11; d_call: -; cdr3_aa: CASSEWDRAFF; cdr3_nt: TGTGCCAGCAGTGAATGGGATAGGGCTTTCTTT
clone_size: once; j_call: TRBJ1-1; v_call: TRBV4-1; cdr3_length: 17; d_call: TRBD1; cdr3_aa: CASSQDRRNRGYTEAFF; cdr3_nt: TGCGCCAGCAGCCAAGATCGTCGGAACAGGGGCTACACTGAAGCTTTCTTT
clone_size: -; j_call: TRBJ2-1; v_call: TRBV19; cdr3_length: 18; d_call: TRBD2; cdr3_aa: CASSTGLAGPSSYNEQFF; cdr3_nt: TGTGCCAGTAGTACCGGACTAGCGGGCCCGAGCTCCTACAATGAGCAGTTCTTC
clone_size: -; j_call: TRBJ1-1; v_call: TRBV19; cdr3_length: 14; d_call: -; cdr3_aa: CASSISRGNTEAFF; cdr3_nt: TGTGCCAGTAGTATTTCTCGAGGAAACACTGAAGCTTTCTTT
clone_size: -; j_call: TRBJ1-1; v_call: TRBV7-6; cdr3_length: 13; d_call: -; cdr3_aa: CASSGLVGTEAFF; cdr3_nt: TGTGCCAGCAGCGGTCTCGTAGGCACTGAAGCTTTCTTT
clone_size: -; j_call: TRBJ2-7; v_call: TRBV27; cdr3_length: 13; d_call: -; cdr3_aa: CATGAILSDEQYF; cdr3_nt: TGTGCCACCGGGGCTATCCTCTCCGACGAGCAGTACTTC
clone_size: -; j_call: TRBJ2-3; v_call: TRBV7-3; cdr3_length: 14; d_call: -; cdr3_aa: CASSPTGSTDTQYF; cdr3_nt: TGTGCCAGCAGCCCCACCGGGAGCACAGATACGCAGTATTTT
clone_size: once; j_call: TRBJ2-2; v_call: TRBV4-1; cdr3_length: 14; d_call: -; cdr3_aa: CASGFRSRPGELFF; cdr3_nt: TGCGCCAGCGGATTTCGGTCTCGGCCCGGGGAGCTGTTTTTT
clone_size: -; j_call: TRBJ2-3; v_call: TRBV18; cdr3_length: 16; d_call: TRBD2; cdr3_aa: CASSPFSSGNTDTQYF; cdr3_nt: TGTGCCAGCTCCCCTTTTTCGAGCGGGAACACAGATACGCAGTATTTT
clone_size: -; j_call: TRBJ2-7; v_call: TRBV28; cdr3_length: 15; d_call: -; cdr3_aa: CASSPRRGPPYEQYF; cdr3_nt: TGTGCCAGCAGTCCCCGGAGGGGGCCTCCCTACGAGCAGTACTTC
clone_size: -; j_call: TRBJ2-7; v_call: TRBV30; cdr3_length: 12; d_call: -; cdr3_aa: CAWSSTTYEQYF; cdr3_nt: TGTGCCTGGAGTTCTACTACCTACGAGCAGTACTTC
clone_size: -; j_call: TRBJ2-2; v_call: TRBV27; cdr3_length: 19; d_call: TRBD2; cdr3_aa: CASSRGTSGSLGSTGELFF; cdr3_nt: TGTGCCAGCAGTCGGGGGACTAGCGGGAGTTTGGGAAGCACCGGGGAGCTGTTTTTT
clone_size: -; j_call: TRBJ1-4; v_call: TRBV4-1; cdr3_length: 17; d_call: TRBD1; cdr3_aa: CASSHLRGRTGQEKLFF; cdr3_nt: TGCGCCAGCAGCCATCTTAGGGGGAGGACAGGGCAAGAAAAACTGTTTTTT
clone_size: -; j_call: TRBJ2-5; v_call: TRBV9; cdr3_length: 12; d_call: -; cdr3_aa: CASSVEEETQYF; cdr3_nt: TGTGCCAGCAGCGTAGAAGAAGAGACCCAGTACTTC
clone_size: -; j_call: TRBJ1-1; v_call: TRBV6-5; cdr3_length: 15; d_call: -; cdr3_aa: CASLPRGVGGTEAFF; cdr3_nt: TGTGCCAGCTTACCGCGGGGGGTAGGCGGCACTGAAGCTTTCTTT
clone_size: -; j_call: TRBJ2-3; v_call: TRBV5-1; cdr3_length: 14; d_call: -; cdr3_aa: CASSAGNPVDTQYF; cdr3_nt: TGCGCCAGCAGCGCCGGTAACCCGGTAGATACGCAGTATTTT
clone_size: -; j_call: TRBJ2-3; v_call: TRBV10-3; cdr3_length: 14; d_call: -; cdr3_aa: CAITSGEGTDTQYF; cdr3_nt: TGTGCCATCACGTCCGGGGAAGGCACAGATACGCAGTATTTT
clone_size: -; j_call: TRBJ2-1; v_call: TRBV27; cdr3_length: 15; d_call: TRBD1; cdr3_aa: CASRVGQGAQNEQFF; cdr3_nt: TGTGCCAGCAGAGTAGGACAGGGGGCACAAAATGAGCAGTTCTTC
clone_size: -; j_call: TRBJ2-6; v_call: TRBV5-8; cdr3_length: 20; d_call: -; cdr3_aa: CASSSFGETTASSGANVLTF; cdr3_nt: TGTGCCAGCAGCTCCTTTGGGGAAACGACTGCAAGCTCTGGGGCCAACGTCCTGACTTTC
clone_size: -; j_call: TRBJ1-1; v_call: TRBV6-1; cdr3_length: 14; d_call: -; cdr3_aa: CASSARPPNTEAFF; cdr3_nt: TGTGCCAGCAGTGCGCGTCCCCCGAACACTGAAGCTTTCTTT
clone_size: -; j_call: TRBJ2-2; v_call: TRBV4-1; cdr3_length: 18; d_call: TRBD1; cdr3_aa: CASSHPGTGVRNTGELFF; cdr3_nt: TGCGCCAGCAGCCATCCCGGGACAGGGGTCCGGAACACCGGGGAGCTGTTTTTT
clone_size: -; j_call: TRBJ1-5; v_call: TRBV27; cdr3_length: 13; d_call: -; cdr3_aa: CASSLRGNQPQHF; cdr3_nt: TGTGCCAGCAGTCTGAGGGGGAATCAGCCCCAGCATTTT
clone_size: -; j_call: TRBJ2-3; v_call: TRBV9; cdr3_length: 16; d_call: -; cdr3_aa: CASSPRQTLSTDTQYF; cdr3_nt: TGTGCCAGCAGCCCGAGACAGACCCTTAGCACAGATACGCAGTATTTT